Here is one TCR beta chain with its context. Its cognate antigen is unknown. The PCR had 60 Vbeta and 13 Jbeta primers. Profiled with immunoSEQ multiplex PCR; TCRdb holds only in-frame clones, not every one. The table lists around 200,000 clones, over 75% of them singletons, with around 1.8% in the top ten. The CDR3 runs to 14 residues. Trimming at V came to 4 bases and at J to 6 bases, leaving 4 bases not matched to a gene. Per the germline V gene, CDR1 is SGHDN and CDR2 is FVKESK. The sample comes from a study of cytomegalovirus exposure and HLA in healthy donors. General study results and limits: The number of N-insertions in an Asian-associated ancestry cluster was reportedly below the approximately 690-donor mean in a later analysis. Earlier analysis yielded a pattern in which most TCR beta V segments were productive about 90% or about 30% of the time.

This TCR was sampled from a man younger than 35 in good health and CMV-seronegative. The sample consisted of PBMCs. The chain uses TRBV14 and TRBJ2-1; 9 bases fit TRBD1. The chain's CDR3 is CASSPGTGSNEQFF. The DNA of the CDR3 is TGTGCCAGCAGCCCCGGGACAGGGAGCAATGAGCAGTTCTTC.